The 14 T cell receptor beta chains presented below share a single source sample, sequenced in a study of T cell responses to AZD1222 COVID-19 vaccine. Only in-frame clones appear in the TCRdb table, and some are missing; sequencing was by immunoSEQ multiplex PCR. The data show almost 55,000 clones, with around 84% seen just once and approximately 10% held by the top ten. The sequenced sample was peripheral blood, obtained on day 0 of AZD1222 vaccination. These receptors were taken from an adult in good health.

This clone is a singleton in its sample. The V and J genes are TRBV20-1 and TRBJ1-2; D remains unclear. CDR3 length: 11 residues. Per the germline V gene, CDR1 is DFQATT and CDR2 is SNEGSKA (reference sequence). Trimming took 6 bases from V and 7 from J, leaving 12 bases between them. CDR3 sequence: CSAPLGLGYTF. CDR3 in DNA: TGCAGTGCCCCCTTAGGGCTTGGCTACACCTTC.

The chain joins TRBV6-2 or TRBV6-3 to TRBJ1-4, with D possibly matching TRBD1 (6 bases). This CDR3 region has 14 residues. V gave up 5 bases and J gave up 5 bases, with 12 bases separating them. Looked up from germline, CDR1 is MNHEY and CDR2 is SVGEGT. CDR3 sequence reads: CASSHGQKNEKLFF. The CDR3, as DNA: TGTGCCAGCAGTCATGGACAGAAGAATGAAAAACTGTTTTTT.

The chain uses TRBV19 and TRBJ2-3; D is tentatively TRBD1 or TRBD2 (5 bases each). V was shortened by 4 bases and J by 5 bases, with 13 bases between the two germline ends. The CDR3 loop spans 14 amino acids. CDR1 is LNHDA and CDR2 is SQIVND in the germline V gene (reference sequence). Here the CDR3 DNA reads TGTGCCAGTAGTACGGGACCCGCCGGAGATACGCAGTATTTT. Its protein is CASSTGPAGDTQYF.

The V call is TRBV4-2, the J call TRBJ2-1, with 8 bases fitting TRBD2. The CDR3 loop spans 14 amino acids. Germline V CDR1 and CDR2: LGHNA, YNFKEQ. V gave up 3 bases and J gave up 6 bases; unmatched junction bases: 4. The CDR3 bases are TGTGCCAGCAGCCACCTCGGGGGGGGCAATGAGCAGTTCTTC. It yields the protein CASSHLGGGNEQFF.

The rearrangement uses TRBV10-3 and TRBJ2-5; 7 nucleotides agree with TRBD2. The CDR3 loop spans 15 amino acids. Germline V gives CDR1 ENHRY, CDR2 SYGVKD. J gave up 2 bases and V 0 bases, and 3 bases lay outside the gene matches. CDR3 in amino acids: CAISESSGGQETQYF. The CDR3 nucleotides are TGTGCCATCAGTGAGTCATCGGGGGGACAAGAGACCCAGTACTTC.

The gene calls are TRBV5-1 and TRBJ1-6; D remains ambiguous. Germline CDR1 reads SGHRS; CDR2 reads YFSETQ. The CDR3 consists of 15 residues. V lost 2 bases and J 9 bases, leaving 15 bases between the germline ends. The CDR3 region is CASSFSVVGSSPLHF. For the CDR3, the DNA is TGCGCCAGCAGCTTTTCCGTGGTTGGGAGTTCACCCCTCCACTTT.

V and J are TRBV19 and TRBJ1-5, with D possibly being TRBD1 (5 bases). V lost 4 bases and J lost 6, with 13 bases in between. The germline V gene has CDR1 LNHDA and CDR2 SQIVND (reference sequence). CDR3 length: 14 amino acids. CDR3 DNA sequence: TGTGCCAGTAGTACAGGGATCGAGCGTCAGCCCCAGCATTTT. It codes for CASSTGIERQPQHF.

This clone has only one observation. The chain uses TRBV2 and TRBJ1-2; the D gene is possibly TRBD1 (6 bases). With 7 bases removed from V and 4 bases from J, the gap between germline ends came to 16 bases. The CDR3 consists of 14 residues. Germline values: CDR1 SNHLY, CDR2 FYNNEI. The CDR3 DNA reads TGTGCCAGCACCGGAGGGGGGTTCAGCTATGGCTACACCTTC. It specifies CASTGGGFSYGYTF.

The chain carries TRBV5-1 and TRBJ2-4; the D gene could be TRBD1 or TRBD2 (5 bases each). This CDR3 spans 17 amino acids. Germline V gene data show CDR1 as SGHRS and CDR2 as YFSETQ. V lost 1 base and J 1 base, leaving 15 bases between the germline ends. CDR3 sequence reads: CASSLSGGVGAKNIQYF. The CDR3 coding sequence is TGCGCCAGCAGCTTGTCTGGGGGAGTCGGGGCCAAAAACATTCAGTACTTC.

The V gene is TRBV6-5, the J gene TRBJ1-1; D not certain. There are 14 residues in the CDR3. V shed 2 bases and J shed 8 bases, with 15 bases lying between them. Germline loops: CDR1 MNHEY, CDR2 SVGAGI. This CDR3 is CASSYRAKKSEAFF. CDR3 nucleotide sequence: TGTGCCAGCAGTTACCGCGCAAAGAAGTCGGAAGCTTTCTTT.

The chain uses TRBV4-3 and TRBJ1-1, with D hard to call. Germline CDR1 is LGHNA and CDR2 is YSLEER. The CDR3 spans 16 residues. The V gene lost 0 bases and the J gene lost 4 bases, with 15 bases spanning the gap. The CDR3 nucleotides read TGCGCCAGCAGCCAAGATCCGAGGGTTCGGGCCACTGAAGCTTTCTTT. It yields the protein CASSQDPRVRATEAFF.

This chain joins TRBV7-9 and TRBJ1-5, with 9 bases identical to TRBD1. The V gene's germline CDR1 is SEHNR and CDR2 FQNEAQ (reference sequence). The CDR3 length is 15 residues. The J segment lost 8 bases and the V segment lost 4 bases, leaving 9 bases of the junction unmatched. The CDR3 reads CASSSGQGRREPQHF. CDR3 nucleotides: TGTGCCAGCAGCTCCGGACAGGGGAGGCGGGAGCCCCAGCATTTT.

The DNA of the CDR3 is TGTGCCAGCACCTCAAACAGGGCCTACGAGCAGTACTTC. Translated: CASTSNRAYEQYF. The chain links TRBV7-9 to TRBJ2-7; TRBD1 is a possible D gene (6 bases). V lost 7 bases and J lost 2, with 12 bases in between. Germline-derived CDR1 and CDR2 are SEHNR and FQNEAQ (reference sequence). The CDR3 is 13 residues long.

The chain combines TRBV4-1 with TRBJ2-3; no firm D call. The germline V and J ends were trimmed by 0 bases and 2 bases, with 9 bases remaining between them. Germline V lookup: CDR1 MGHRA, CDR2 YSYEKL. This CDR3 has 15 residues. In DNA, the CDR3 is TGCGCCAGCAGCCAAGAAAATCGGTTCACAGATACGCAGTATTTT. It translates to CASSQENRFTDTQYF.